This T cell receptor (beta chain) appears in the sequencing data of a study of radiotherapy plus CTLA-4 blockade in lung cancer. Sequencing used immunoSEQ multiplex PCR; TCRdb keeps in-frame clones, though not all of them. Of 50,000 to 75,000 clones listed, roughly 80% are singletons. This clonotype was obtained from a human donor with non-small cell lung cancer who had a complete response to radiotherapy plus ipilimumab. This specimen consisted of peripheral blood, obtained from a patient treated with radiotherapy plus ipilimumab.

CDR3 coding DNA: TGTGCCAGCAGACGAGCCCGGGGCACCGGGGAGCTGTTTTTT. This sequence encodes CASRRARGTGELFF. The chain couples TRBV5-4 to TRBJ2-2, with D perhaps matching TRBD2 (5 bases). There are 14 residues in the CDR3. Deletions cut 5 bases from V and 4 bases from J, with 12 bases between. Looked up from germline, CDR1 is SGHNT and CDR2 is YYREEE (reference sequence).